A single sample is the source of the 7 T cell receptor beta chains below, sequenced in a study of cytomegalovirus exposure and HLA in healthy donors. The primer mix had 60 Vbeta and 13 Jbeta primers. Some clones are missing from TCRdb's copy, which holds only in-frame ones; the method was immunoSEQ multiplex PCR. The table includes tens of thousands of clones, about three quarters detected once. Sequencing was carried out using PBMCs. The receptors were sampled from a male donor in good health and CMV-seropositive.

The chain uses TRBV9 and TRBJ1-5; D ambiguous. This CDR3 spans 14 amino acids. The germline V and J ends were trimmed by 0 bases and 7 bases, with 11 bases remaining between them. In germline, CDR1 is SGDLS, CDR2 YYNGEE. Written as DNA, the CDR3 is TGTGCCAGCAGCGTAGGGCCGGGGAGGCAGCCCCAGCATTTT. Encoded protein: CASSVGPGRQPQHF.

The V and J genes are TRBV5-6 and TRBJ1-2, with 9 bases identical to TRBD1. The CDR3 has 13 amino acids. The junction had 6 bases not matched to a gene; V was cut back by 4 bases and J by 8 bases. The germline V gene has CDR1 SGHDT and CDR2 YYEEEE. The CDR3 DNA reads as TGTGCCAGCAGCCCAACAGGGGGCAAGGGCTACACCTTC. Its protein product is CASSPTGGKGYTF.

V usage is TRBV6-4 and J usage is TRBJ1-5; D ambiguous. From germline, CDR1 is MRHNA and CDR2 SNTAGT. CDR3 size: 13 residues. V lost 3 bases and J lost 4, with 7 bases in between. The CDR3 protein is CASSEEGNQPQHF. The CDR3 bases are TGTGCCAGCAGTGAAGAGGGAAATCAGCCCCAGCATTTT.

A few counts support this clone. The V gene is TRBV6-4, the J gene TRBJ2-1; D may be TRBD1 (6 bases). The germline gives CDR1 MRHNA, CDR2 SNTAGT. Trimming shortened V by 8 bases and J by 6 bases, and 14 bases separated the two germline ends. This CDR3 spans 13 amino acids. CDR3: CASDFFRGNEQFF. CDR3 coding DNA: TGTGCCAGCGATTTTTTCAGGGGCAATGAGCAGTTCTTC.

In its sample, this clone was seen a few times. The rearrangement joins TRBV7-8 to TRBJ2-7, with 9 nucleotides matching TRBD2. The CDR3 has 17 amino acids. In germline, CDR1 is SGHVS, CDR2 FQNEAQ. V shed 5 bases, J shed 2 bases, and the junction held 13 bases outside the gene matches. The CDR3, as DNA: TGTGCCAGCAGCGAGGAGGGTAGCGGGAGTTCCACCTACGAGCAGTACTTC. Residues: CASSEEGSGSSTYEQYF.

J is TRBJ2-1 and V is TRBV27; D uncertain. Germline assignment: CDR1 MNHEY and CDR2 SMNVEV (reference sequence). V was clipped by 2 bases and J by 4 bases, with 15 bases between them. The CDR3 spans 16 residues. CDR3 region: CASSLEYSRLYNEQFF. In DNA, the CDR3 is TGTGCCAGCAGTTTAGAGTACAGCCGGTTATACAATGAGCAGTTCTTC.

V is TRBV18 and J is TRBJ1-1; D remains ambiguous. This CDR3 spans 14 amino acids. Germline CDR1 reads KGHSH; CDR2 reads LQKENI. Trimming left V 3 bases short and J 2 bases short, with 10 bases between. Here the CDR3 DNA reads TGTGCCAGCTCACCGGCGGCGATTAACACTGAAGCTTTCTTT. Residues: CASSPAAINTEAFF.